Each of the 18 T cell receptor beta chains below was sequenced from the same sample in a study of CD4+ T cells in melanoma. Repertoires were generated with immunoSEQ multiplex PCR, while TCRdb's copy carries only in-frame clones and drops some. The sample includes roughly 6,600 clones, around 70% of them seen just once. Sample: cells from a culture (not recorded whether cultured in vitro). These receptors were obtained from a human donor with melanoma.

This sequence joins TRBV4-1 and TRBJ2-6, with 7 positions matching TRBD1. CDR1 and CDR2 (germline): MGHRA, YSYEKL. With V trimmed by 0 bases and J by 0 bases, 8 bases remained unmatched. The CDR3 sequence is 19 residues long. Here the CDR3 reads CASSQDLRTGRSGANVLTF. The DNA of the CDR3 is TGCGCCAGCAGCCAAGACCTTCGGACAGGCCGCTCTGGGGCCAACGTCCTGACTTTC.

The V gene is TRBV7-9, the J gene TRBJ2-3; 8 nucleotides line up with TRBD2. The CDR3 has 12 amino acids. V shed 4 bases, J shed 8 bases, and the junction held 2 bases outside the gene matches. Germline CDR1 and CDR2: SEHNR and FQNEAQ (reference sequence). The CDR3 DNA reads TGTGCCAGCAGCTCCGGACTAGCTACGCAGTATTTT. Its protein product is CASSSGLATQYF.

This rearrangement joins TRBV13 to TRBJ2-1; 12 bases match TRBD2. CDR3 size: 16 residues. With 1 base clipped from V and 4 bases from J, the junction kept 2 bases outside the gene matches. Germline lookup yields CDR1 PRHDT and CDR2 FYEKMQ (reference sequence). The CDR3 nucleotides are TGTGCCAGCAGCTTAGCCGGACTAGCGGGGTACAATGAGCAGTTCTTC. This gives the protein CASSLAGLAGYNEQFF. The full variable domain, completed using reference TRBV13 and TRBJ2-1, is AAGVIQSPRHLIKEKRETATLKCYPIPRHDTVYWYQQGPGQDPQFLISFYEKMQSDKGSIPDRFSAQQFSDYHSELNMSSLELGDSALYFCASSLAGLAGYNEQFFGPGTRLTVL.

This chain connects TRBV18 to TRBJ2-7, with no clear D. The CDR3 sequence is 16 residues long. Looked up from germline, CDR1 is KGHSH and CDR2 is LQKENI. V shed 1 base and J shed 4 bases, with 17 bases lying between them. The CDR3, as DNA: TGTGCCAGCTCACCACGGGTTGGGTCAGGAGCTTACGAGCAGTACTTC. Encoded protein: CASSPRVGSGAYEQYF.

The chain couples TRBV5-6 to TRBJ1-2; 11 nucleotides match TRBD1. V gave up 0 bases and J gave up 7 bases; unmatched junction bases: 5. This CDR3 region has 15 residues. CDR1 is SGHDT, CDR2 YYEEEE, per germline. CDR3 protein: CASSLAGQGAGGYTF. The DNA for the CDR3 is TGTGCCAGCAGCTTGGCCGGACAGGGGGCCGGTGGCTACACCTTC.

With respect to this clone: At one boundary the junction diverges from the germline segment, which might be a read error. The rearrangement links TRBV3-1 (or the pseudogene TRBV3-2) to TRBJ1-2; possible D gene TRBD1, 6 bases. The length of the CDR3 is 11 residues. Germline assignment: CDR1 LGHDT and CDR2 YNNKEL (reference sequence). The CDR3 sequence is CASSQEGDMRF. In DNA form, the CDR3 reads TGTGCCAGCAGCCAAGAAGGGGACATGCGGTTC.

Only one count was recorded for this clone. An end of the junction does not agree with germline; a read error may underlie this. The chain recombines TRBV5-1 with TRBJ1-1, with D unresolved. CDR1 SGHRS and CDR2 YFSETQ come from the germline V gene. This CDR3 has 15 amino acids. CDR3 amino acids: CASRLGDDLNTEAFF. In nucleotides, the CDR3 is TGCGCCAGCAGGTTGGGAGACGATTTGAACACTGAAGCTTTCTTT.

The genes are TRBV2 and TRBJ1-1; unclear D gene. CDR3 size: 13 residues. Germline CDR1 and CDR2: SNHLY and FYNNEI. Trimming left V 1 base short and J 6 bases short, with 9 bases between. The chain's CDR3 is CASSEGGLAEAFF. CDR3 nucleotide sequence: TGTGCCAGCAGTGAAGGCGGGCTCGCTGAAGCTTTCTTT.

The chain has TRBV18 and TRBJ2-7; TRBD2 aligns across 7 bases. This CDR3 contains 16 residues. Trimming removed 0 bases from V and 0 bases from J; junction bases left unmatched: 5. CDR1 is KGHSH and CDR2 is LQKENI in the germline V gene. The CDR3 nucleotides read TGTGCCAGCTCACCACCGGGAGGGGTAATCTCCTACGAGCAGTACTTC. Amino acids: CASSPPGGVISYEQYF.

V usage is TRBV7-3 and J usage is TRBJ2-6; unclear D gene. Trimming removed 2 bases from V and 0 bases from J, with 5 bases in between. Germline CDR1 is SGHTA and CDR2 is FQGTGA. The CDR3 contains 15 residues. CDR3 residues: CASSLDLSGANVLTF. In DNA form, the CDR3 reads TGTGCCAGCAGCTTAGACCTCTCTGGGGCCAACGTCCTGACTTTC.

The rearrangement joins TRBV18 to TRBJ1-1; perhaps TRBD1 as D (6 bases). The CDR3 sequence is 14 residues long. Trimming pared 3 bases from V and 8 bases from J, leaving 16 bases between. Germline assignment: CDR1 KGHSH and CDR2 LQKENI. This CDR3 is CASSPPGQQTEAFF. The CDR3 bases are TGTGCCAGCTCACCCCCGGGACAACAAACAGAAGCTTTCTTT.

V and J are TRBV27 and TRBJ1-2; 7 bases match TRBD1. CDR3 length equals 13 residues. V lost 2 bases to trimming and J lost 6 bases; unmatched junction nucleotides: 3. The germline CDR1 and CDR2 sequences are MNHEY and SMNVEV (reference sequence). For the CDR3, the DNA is TGTGCCAGCAGTTTAAACAGGGGAGATGGCTACACCTTC. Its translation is CASSLNRGDGYTF.

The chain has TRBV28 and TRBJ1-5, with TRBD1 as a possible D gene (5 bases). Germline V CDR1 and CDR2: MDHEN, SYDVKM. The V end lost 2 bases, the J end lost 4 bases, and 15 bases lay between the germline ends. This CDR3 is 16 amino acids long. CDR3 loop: CASSLLQVRGNQPQHF. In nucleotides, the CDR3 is TGTGCCAGCAGTTTACTACAGGTGAGGGGTAATCAGCCCCAGCATTTT.

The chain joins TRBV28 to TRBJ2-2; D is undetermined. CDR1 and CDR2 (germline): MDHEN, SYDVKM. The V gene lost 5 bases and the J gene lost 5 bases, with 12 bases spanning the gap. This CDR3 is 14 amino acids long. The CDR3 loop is CASSPPPWTGELFF. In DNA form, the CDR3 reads TGTGCCAGCAGTCCCCCGCCGTGGACCGGGGAGCTGTTTTTT.

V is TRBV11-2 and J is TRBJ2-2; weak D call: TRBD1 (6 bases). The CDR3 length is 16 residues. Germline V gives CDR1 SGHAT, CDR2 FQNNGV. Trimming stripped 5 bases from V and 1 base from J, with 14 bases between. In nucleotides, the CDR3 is TGTGCCAGCAGCGCCGGGACACGCTGGAACACCGGGGAGCTGTTTTTT. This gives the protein CASSAGTRWNTGELFF.

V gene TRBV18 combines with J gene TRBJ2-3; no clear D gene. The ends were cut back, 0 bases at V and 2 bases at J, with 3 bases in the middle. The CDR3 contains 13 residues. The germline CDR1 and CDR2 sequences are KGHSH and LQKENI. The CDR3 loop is CASSPPSTDTQYF. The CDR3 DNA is TGTGCCAGCTCACCACCCTCCACAGATACGCAGTATTTT.

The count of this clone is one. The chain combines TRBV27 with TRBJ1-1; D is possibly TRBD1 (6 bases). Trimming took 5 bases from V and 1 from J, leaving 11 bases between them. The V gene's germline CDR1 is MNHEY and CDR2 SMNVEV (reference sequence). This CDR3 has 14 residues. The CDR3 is CASSAGGQNTEAFF. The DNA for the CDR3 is TGTGCCAGCAGTGCGGGGGGGCAGAACACTGAAGCTTTCTTT.

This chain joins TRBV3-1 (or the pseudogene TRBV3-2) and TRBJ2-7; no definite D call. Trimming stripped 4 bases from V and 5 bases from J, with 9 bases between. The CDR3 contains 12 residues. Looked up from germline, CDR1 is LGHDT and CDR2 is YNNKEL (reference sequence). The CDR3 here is CASSRLGHEQYF. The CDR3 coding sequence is TGTGCCAGCAGCCGCCTAGGCCACGAGCAGTACTTC.